This TCR beta chain was captured by sequencing in a study of cytomegalovirus exposure and HLA in healthy donors (dated by TCRdb to the late 2010s). For context, the study as a whole: An earlier analysis of fewer than 750 of the donors reported 276 Gb of sequence data and 95 million to 130 million unique TCR beta sequences obtained from about 179 million T cells. An early release that covered around 590 HLA-typed donors contained around 300 gigabases of sequencing data and roughly 84 million unique TCR sequences. The genetic ancestry cluster associated with self-reported Caucasian donors included 81% of the roughly 400 genotyped donors. The study aimed to test whether cataloging public T cell receptors could reveal signatures of past pathogen exposure. The study profiled the T cell repertoires of some 610 subjects by immunosequencing and related them to cytomegalovirus serostatus. Along with the roughly 610-subject first cohort, a separate validation cohort of about 110 different subjects was used. The study combined high-throughput TCR immunosequencing, statistical association of individual TCRs with disease status, and machine learning to predict cytomegalovirus infection status. In a later analysis, previously published TCR beta repertoires from 550 to 700 donors were re-analyzed and high-resolution HLA genotyping was added so that TCR occurrence patterns could be studied. Rather than drawing on any new phenotypic data, the later analysis identified candidate immune exposures from TCR beta sequences and the way those sequences occurred across donors. In an earlier analysis of over 550 of the donors, high-throughput TCR beta sequencing was used to judge whether each TCR beta V gene segment behaved as functional or pseudogenic. Donor age, sex, ethnicity and CMV serostatus were compiled together with the repertoire data. A later genetic analysis used genome-wide SNP genotypes for about three fifths of the 666 donors, treating that subset as a discovery cohort. All discovery cohort repertoires had been generated using a single sequencing platform. Both class I and class II loci were covered by HLA typing, at four-digit resolution. Typing coverage varied by locus: roughly 620-640 donors for A, B, C, DRB1 and DQB1; more than 500 for DQA1; over 600 for DPA1; more than 450 for DPB1. Because of strong linkage in the cohort, five DR-DQ haplotypes were treated as single units for association and clustering. On average, about 200,000 unique TCR beta nucleotide sequences were sequenced per donor among some 430 genotyped donors of the cohort, with approximately 18% of those sequences being non-productive.

On this clone: Its antigen remains unidentified. No base quality values were provided; no much bigger clone lies one nucleotide off.

Study-level results and caveats: For the cohort, immune exposure information was limited to CMV serostatus. Because counts were too low, 15 or so rarely observed V segments, including chromosome 9 orphons, were excluded from the earlier analysis of some 540 of the donors. According to a later analysis, TCR association rates differed among HLA loci, with DRB1 alleles showing the most associated TCRs and HLA-C alleles showing the fewest. The sequencing pipeline was judged likely to have produced a cluster of highly shared sequence variants as a technical artifact. A further reported finding was that TCR beta sequences accurately predicted the HLA-A and HLA-B alleles for most subjects in the first cohort. In a later analysis, several top co-occurrence clusters were reported to appear linked to parvovirus B19, influenza, CMV and Epstein-Barr virus. An association between a missense DCLRE1C variant and V-gene and J-gene trimming of TCR beta chains was found in a later genetic analysis and replicated in an independent cohort. Most CMV-associated TCR beta chains appeared to be HLA-restricted in a later analysis, and the HLA associations seemed to be driven largely by CMV exposure. Most TCR sequences were observed very rarely across donors, whereas some public TCRs were present in many individuals. Three of the identified cytomegalovirus-associated TCR beta chains were confirmed in vitro to be specific for cytomegalovirus antigens. Presence/absence analyses assumed roughly uniform sequencing depth across donors, an assumption that may not hold. A later analysis found that HLA-associated TCR beta chains were more clonally expanded and had lower generation probabilities than equally common non-associated chains. Linkage disequilibrium might explain the correlated functional status among segregating V segments, but an unknown experimental factor could not be ruled out. When HLA alleles, especially DR and DQ, strongly co-occurred, attributing TCR associations to individual alleles was difficult. In an earlier analysis of about 540 of the donors, most TCR beta V segments were observed in productive rearrangements about 90% or about 30% of the time, broadly matching IMGT annotations. This cohort had only TCR beta chains sequenced, and the lack of alpha or paired-chain data limited which features could be detected. According to a later genetic analysis, donors in an Asian-associated ancestry cluster had fewer N-insertions in productive TCRs than the approximately 690-donor mean. In a later analysis, 15,000 to 20,000 TCR beta sequences were associated with specific HLA alleles at a false discovery rate of 0.05. A total of 164 TCR beta chains were listed by the study as associated with cytomegalovirus. The classifier was reported to diagnose cytomegalovirus status with high specificity and sensitivity in both the original and validation cohorts. Because HLA typing was unavailable for some donors at each locus, only the typed subset was used in association tests. According to the authors, the approach could potentially be generalized to other disease states and immunological phenotypes.

The cohort consisted of 600 to 750 healthy bone marrow donors. All cohort members were sampled while nominally healthy, although unrecorded immune exposures were likely present. The donor was CMV seropositive and belonged to the group of 250 to 300 seropositive cohort members. Each donor provided a peripheral blood sample, and peripheral blood mononuclear cells were used for TCR beta sequencing. Genomic DNA was extracted from the blood cell samples with the Qiagen DNeasy Blood Extraction Kit. The library came from the immunoSEQ multiplex PCR assay. For the multiplex PCR, a mixture combining 60 forward primers for TCR Vbeta segments and 13 reverse primers for TCR Jbeta segments was used. Amplification of the CDR3 region of rearranged TCR beta genes was performed with a multiplex PCR assay on genomic DNA. The amplified TCR beta libraries were sequenced on the Illumina HiSeq System as 87-base-pair reads. Concerning the study's data processing: A later analysis tallied approximately 87 million unique TCR beta chains across the approximately 670 repertoires, and approximately 9.9 million of those chains were shared by two or more donors. Raw reads were error-corrected and collapsed into unique sequences with a nearest-neighbor algorithm that merged closely related sequences to remove PCR and sequencing errors. CDR3 sequences were aligned to IMGT reference sequences to assign V, D and J gene segments. For a sequence to be retained, a match of at least six nucleotides to both a V gene segment and a J gene segment was required. A rearrangement counted as productive if the CDR3 had no stop codons and remained in frame with V and J, and every other rearrangement counted as non-productive. CDR3 was defined by IMGT convention, running from the second conserved V-encoded cysteine to the conserved J-encoded phenylalanine. The earlier analysis of 500 to 650 of the donors excluded any sequence lacking an unambiguous match to a single V gene segment. In an earlier analysis of almost 600 of the donors, a V segment was called functional when productive rearrangements were above 56.7%, and segregating when the standard deviation between donors exceeded 5%. A statistical classification framework was built to diagnose cytomegalovirus status from the catalog of TCR beta chain sequences. In a later analysis, V and J genes were assigned by comparing TCR nucleotide sequences against IMGT/GENE-DB human TR gene sequences. Using the TCRdist pipeline, a later analysis assigned CDR3 sequences along with most-parsimonious VDJ recombination scenarios. In a later analysis, each TCR beta chain was defined by its CDR3 amino acid sequence together with its V-gene family, and reads without a unique V-gene family were excluded. As a way to deal with suspected cross-contamination and a sequencing artifact, a later analysis dropped over 550 nucleotide sequences that were highly shared and had low generation probability. For each public chain, a later analysis derived a clonal expansion index from normalized ranks of inferred template counts within each repertoire. Generation probabilities in a later analysis came from a VDJ recombination model fitted to out-of-frame rearrangements, and those results were checked against IGoR. Hypergeometric tests were used in a later analysis to score TCR-TCR, TCR-HLA and TCR-CMV co-occurrence, with a repertoire-size bias correction applied to the TCR pairs. False discovery rates were estimated in a later analysis by permuting HLA or CMV assignments 20 times. In a later analysis, co-occurring TCRs were grouped with DBSCAN, and TCRdist sequence similarity was added when clustering was performed within HLA-allele-positive subsets. Repertoires with fewer than 30,000 or more than 120,000 public chains, plus five repertoires with anomalous nucleotide sharing, were excluded from co-occurrence clustering. TCRdb obtained this table from immuneACCESS and retained in-frame rearrangements with V and J assigned. These tables miss some clones; where compared with another copy, unresolved V genes account for less than half of the shortfall, and the remainder is unexplained. The DNA gave D and trimming, while V, J and clone size come from that table. In this sample the table shows 150,000 to 200,000 clones, around 83% of which occur a single time. Approximately 1% of the sample is in the top ten clones.

The origin of this receptor is a girl aged 2 to 10 in good health and CMV-seropositive. The sample was PBMCs.

The nucleotide sequence reads as follows: TGCGCCAGCAGCTTGACAGGGACTGGGGCCAACGTCCTGACTTTC. This gives the protein CASSLTGTGANVLTF. The chain is encoded by TRBV5-1 joined to TRBJ2-6; TRBD1 is a possible D gene, resting on 6 matching bases. The germline V gene sets CDR1 to SGHRS and CDR2 to YFSETQ. The CDR3 numbers 15 residues from cysteine through phenylalanine. The entry retains the CDR3 DNA only, 45 bases that are in frame from base 1. The trim is 1 base for V and 2 bases for J, with a gap of 7 bases between the germline ends.